This T cell receptor (beta chain) was recorded in a study of blood T cells in healthy people across ages. Primers used in a second PCR of about 7 to 12 cycles were a sample-barcoded 5' primer and a J-beta primer mix. TCRdb re-called the 5' RACE reads through MiXCR, storing one row per CDR3 protein. The data contain around 1,700,000 distinct CDR3 sequences, 25% to 30% of them seen just once; the ten biggest clones take up roughly 8%. Many counts were recorded for this clonotype. Its antigen remains unidentified. The CDR3 runs to 17 residues. The V gene's germline CDR1 is LGHNA and CDR2 YSLEER. After removal of 4 bases from V and 9 bases from J, the junction contained 10 bases not matched to a gene. Study-wide findings and caveats: Estimates of diversity drawn from one million T cells were considered underestimates.

This receptor was identified in a woman in her 30s in good health. What was sequenced was blood. The rearrangement links TRBV4-3 to TRBJ2-1, with TRBD2 matching over 15 bases. CDR3 sequence: CASSLAVGLAGGFEQFF. In nucleotides, the CDR3 is TGCGCCAGCAGCCTCGCAGTGGGACTAGCGGGAGGATTTGAGCAGTTCTTC.